This T cell receptor (beta chain) was captured in a study of prognosis after radiotherapy for stage I lung cancer. Per germline, CDR1 LGHDT and CDR2 YNNKEL (reference sequence). The CDR3 is 11 residues long. The V end lost 2 bases, the J end lost 10 bases, and 8 bases lay between the germline ends. This clonotype was detected many times. From genomic DNA, TCR beta CDR3 was amplified by two-round multiplex PCR. Round-one PCR had primers specific to each TRBV and TRBJ gene. Each CDR3 protein is one row after TCRdb ran MiXCR on the multiplex PCR reads. The table has 27,000 or so distinct CDR3 sequences, about 41% seen once.

V is TRBV3-1 and J is TRBJ1-1, with a tentative D call TRBD1 (6 bases). The clonotype was recovered from a donor aged 50 or older with non-small cell lung cancer. The sequenced sample was PBMCs, obtained before or after stereotactic body radiation therapy (not recorded which). The CDR3 nucleotides read TGTGCCAGCAGCCAACGGGGGGCAGCTTTCTTT. It yields the protein CASSQRGAAFF.